Listed below are T cell receptor beta chains from one sample, sequenced in a study of blood T cell repertoires in COVID-19. Assay: immunoSEQ multiplex PCR; the TCRdb copy retains only in-frame clones and omits some. The sample holds around 100,000 clones, 80% to 95% seen once. Sequencing used peripheral blood. The receptors were gathered from a man in his fifties with active COVID-19. The CDR3 runs from the conserved cysteine through the conserved F or W. D genes are given only for firm matches. Only some rows state a clone size, as once, few, many or a class for expanded clones.

d_call: TRBD1
clone_size: few
v_call: TRBV5-1
j_call: TRBJ1-5
cdr3_length: 15
cdr3_nt: TGCGCCAGCAGCTTGGTAGCAGGGGGCGATCAGCCCCAGCATTTT
cdr3_aa: CASSLVAGGDQPQHF

d_call: TRBD2
clone_size: .
v_call: TRBV7-2
j_call: TRBJ2-3
cdr3_length: 16
cdr3_nt: TGTGCCAGCAGCCATGCGGGAGGGGGGGGCACAGATACGCAGTATTTT
cdr3_aa: CASSHAGGGGTDTQYF

d_call: .
clone_size: .
v_call: TRBV29-1
j_call: TRBJ1-1
cdr3_length: 15
cdr3_nt: TGCAGCGTTGAAGATGGGGGCAGGGGAAAAACTGAAGCTTTCTTT
cdr3_aa: CSVEDGGRGKTEAFF

d_call: .
clone_size: .
v_call: TRBV5-1
j_call: TRBJ1-2
cdr3_length: 16
cdr3_nt: TGCGCCAGCAGCTTGGGCCGGGGACTCCGAGACTATGGCTACACCTTC
cdr3_aa: CASSLGRGLRDYGYTF

d_call: TRBD1
clone_size: .
v_call: TRBV19
j_call: TRBJ1-4
cdr3_length: 16
cdr3_nt: TGTGCCAGTAGTATTCTCGGGACAGCAACTAATGAAAAACTGTTTTTT
cdr3_aa: CASSILGTATNEKLFF

d_call: .
clone_size: .
v_call: TRBV18
j_call: TRBJ2-5
cdr3_length: 14
cdr3_nt: TGTGCCAGCTCACAGGGAGGGGGCCAAGAGACCCAGTACTTC
cdr3_aa: CASSQGGGQETQYF

d_call: .
clone_size: .
v_call: TRBV11-3
j_call: TRBJ2-1
cdr3_length: 14
cdr3_nt: TGTGCCAGCACCCCCTTATGGGGCCCCAATGAGCAGTTCTTC
cdr3_aa: CASTPLWGPNEQFF

d_call: TRBD1
clone_size: .
v_call: TRBV3-1/TRBV3-2
j_call: TRBJ2-2
cdr3_length: 16
cdr3_nt: TGTGCCAGCAGCCATAGACAGGGGATGAACACCGGGGAGCTGTTTTTT
cdr3_aa: CASSHRQGMNTGELFF

d_call: TRBD2
clone_size: .
v_call: TRBV19
j_call: TRBJ2-3
cdr3_length: 17
cdr3_nt: TGTGCCAGTAGTCCCTCACCACTAGCGGGGGCAACCGATACGCAGTATTTT
cdr3_aa: CASSPSPLAGATDTQYF

d_call: TRBD1
clone_size: .
v_call: TRBV5-4
j_call: TRBJ1-1
cdr3_length: 14
cdr3_nt: TGTGCCAGCAGCGCCGGACAGGGTCGGACTGAAGCTTTCTTT
cdr3_aa: CASSAGQGRTEAFF

d_call: .
clone_size: .
v_call: TRBV7-2
j_call: TRBJ2-3
cdr3_length: 14
cdr3_nt: TGTGCCAGCAGCTTGCGGATTAGCACAGATACGCAGTATTTT
cdr3_aa: CASSLRISTDTQYF

d_call: .
clone_size: .
v_call: TRBV10-3
j_call: TRBJ2-5
cdr3_length: 15
cdr3_nt: TGTGCCATCAGTGAGCTGGGCCCACCCCAAGAGACCCAGTACTTC
cdr3_aa: CAISELGPPQETQYF

d_call: .
clone_size: .
v_call: TRBV5-4
j_call: TRBJ1-2
cdr3_length: 12
cdr3_nt: TGTGCCAGCAGCTTAATGACAGAGGGCTACACCTTC
cdr3_aa: CASSLMTEGYTF

d_call: TRBD1
clone_size: .
v_call: TRBV7-7
j_call: TRBJ2-5
cdr3_length: 15
cdr3_nt: TGTGCCAGCAGCCGTACAGGGGACCCACAAGAGACCCAGTACTTC
cdr3_aa: CASSRTGDPQETQYF

d_call: .
clone_size: .
v_call: TRBV7-6
j_call: TRBJ1-1
cdr3_length: 16
cdr3_nt: TGTGCCAGCAGCTCACGACGGCGAACAGAGAACACTGAAGCTTTCTTT
cdr3_aa: CASSSRRRTENTEAFF

d_call: .
clone_size: .
v_call: TRBV7-8
j_call: TRBJ2-7
cdr3_length: 13
cdr3_nt: TGTGCCAGCAGCTGGACAGAGACCTACGAGCAGTACTTC
cdr3_aa: CASSWTETYEQYF

d_call: TRBD1
clone_size: .
v_call: TRBV7-2
j_call: TRBJ1-1
cdr3_length: 14
cdr3_nt: TGTGCCAGCAGCTCCAAGACAGGGTTCACTGAAGCTTTCTTT
cdr3_aa: CASSSKTGFTEAFF

d_call: .
clone_size: .
v_call: TRBV9
j_call: TRBJ2-3
cdr3_length: 14
cdr3_nt: TGTGCCAGCAGCGTAGGACATGCTCCTGGTACGCAGTATTTT
cdr3_aa: CASSVGHAPGTQYF

d_call: .
clone_size: .
v_call: TRBV15
j_call: TRBJ2-5
cdr3_length: 15
cdr3_nt: TGTGCCACCAGCAGAGATCCCGGGTACCAAGAGACCCAGTACTTC
cdr3_aa: CATSRDPGYQETQYF

d_call: TRBD2
clone_size: .
v_call: TRBV6-6
j_call: TRBJ2-3
cdr3_length: 16
cdr3_nt: TGTGCCACCTTAAGGACTAGCGGGGCTATCACAGATACGCAGTATTTT
cdr3_aa: CATLRTSGAITDTQYF

d_call: TRBD1
clone_size: .
v_call: TRBV5-1
j_call: TRBJ2-1
cdr3_length: 16
cdr3_nt: TGCGCCAGCAGGTCAGGACAGGGGGCTATGGGCCATGAGCAGTTCTTC
cdr3_aa: CASRSGQGAMGHEQFF

d_call: .
clone_size: .
v_call: TRBV7-2
j_call: TRBJ2-3
cdr3_length: 17
cdr3_nt: TGTGCCAGCAGCTTAAGGGGGGGGCAGTTAAACACAGATACGCAGTATTTT
cdr3_aa: CASSLRGGQLNTDTQYF

d_call: .
clone_size: .
v_call: TRBV5-5
j_call: TRBJ1-1
cdr3_length: 16
cdr3_nt: TGTGCCAGCAGCCTCGGGGGGACATACATGAACACTGAAGCTTTCTTT
cdr3_aa: CASSLGGTYMNTEAFF

d_call: .
clone_size: .
v_call: TRBV7-2
j_call: TRBJ1-2
cdr3_length: 16
cdr3_nt: TGTGCCAGCAGCAAACGGGACATTTATTTCGACTATGGCTACACCTTC
cdr3_aa: CASSKRDIYFDYGYTF

d_call: .
clone_size: once
v_call: TRBV6-5
j_call: TRBJ1-1
cdr3_length: 14
cdr3_nt: TGTGCCAGCAGTTACGGTCCCAGGAACACTGAAGCTTTCTTT
cdr3_aa: CASSYGPRNTEAFF

d_call: .
clone_size: few
v_call: TRBV4-2
j_call: TRBJ2-1
cdr3_length: 17
cdr3_nt: TGTGCCAGCAGCCAAGTCGCAGGGGTTCTTGGGGACAATGAGCAGTTCTTC
cdr3_aa: CASSQVAGVLGDNEQFF

d_call: TRBD1
clone_size: .
v_call: TRBV28
j_call: TRBJ1-2
cdr3_length: 15
cdr3_nt: TGTGCCAGCAGAACAGGGGGTACAGGGGACTATGGCTACACCTTC
cdr3_aa: CASRTGGTGDYGYTF

d_call: .
clone_size: .
v_call: TRBV18
j_call: TRBJ2-5
cdr3_length: 15
cdr3_nt: TGTGCCAGCTCAACACTTATGGCAGTCCAAGAGACCCAGTACTTC
cdr3_aa: CASSTLMAVQETQYF

d_call: TRBD2
clone_size: .
v_call: TRBV7-8
j_call: TRBJ2-3
cdr3_length: 17
cdr3_nt: TGTGCCAGCAGCCCCCCTCTCTTAGCGGGGGCCGAAGATACGCAGTATTTT
cdr3_aa: CASSPPLLAGAEDTQYF

d_call: .
clone_size: .
v_call: TRBV30
j_call: TRBJ1-2
cdr3_length: 13
cdr3_nt: TGTGCCTGGAGTGTACTTAAGTGGCAGGGTCAGACCTTC
cdr3_aa: CAWSVLKWQGQTF

d_call: .
clone_size: .
v_call: TRBV14
j_call: TRBJ2-2
cdr3_length: 16
cdr3_nt: TGTGCCAGCAGCCATCCCGTAGACAGATACACCGGGGAGCTGTTTTTT
cdr3_aa: CASSHPVDRYTGELFF

d_call: TRBD2
clone_size: .
v_call: TRBV2
j_call: TRBJ2-1
cdr3_length: 16
cdr3_nt: TGTGCCAGCATCAGAAACCGGGGGGGGCAGGTGAATGAGCAGTTCTTC
cdr3_aa: CASIRNRGGQVNEQFF

d_call: .
clone_size: .
v_call: TRBV6-1
j_call: TRBJ2-5
cdr3_length: 16
cdr3_nt: TGTGCCAGCAGTGGAACGAGCAGGGGAGAAGGAGAGACCCAGTACTTC
cdr3_aa: CASSGTSRGEGETQYF

d_call: TRBD1
clone_size: .
v_call: TRBV10-3
j_call: TRBJ2-7
cdr3_length: 15
cdr3_nt: TGTGCCATCAGCAACAGGGGCCCCGCGCCCTACGAGCAGTACTTC
cdr3_aa: CAISNRGPAPYEQYF

d_call: TRBD1
clone_size: .
v_call: TRBV5-1
j_call: TRBJ1-1
cdr3_length: 16
cdr3_nt: TGCGCCAGCAGCTTGGTTCCACAGGGGGTGAACACTGAAGCTTTCTTT
cdr3_aa: CASSLVPQGVNTEAFF

d_call: .
clone_size: .
v_call: TRBV5-1
j_call: TRBJ2-1
cdr3_length: 16
cdr3_nt: TGCGCCAGCAGCCCGACATCATCCTCGGTAGATGGTGAGCAGTTCTTC
cdr3_aa: CASSPTSSSVDGEQFF

d_call: .
clone_size: .
v_call: TRBV18
j_call: TRBJ2-1
cdr3_length: 18
cdr3_nt: TGTGCCAGCTCACCACCGCACAGTTTGGGGCCCAACTACAATGAGCAGTTCTTC
cdr3_aa: CASSPPHSLGPNYNEQFF

d_call: TRBD2
clone_size: .
v_call: TRBV7-6
j_call: TRBJ2-1
cdr3_length: 15
cdr3_nt: TGTGCCAGCAGCGGCGGGGGGTCCTCCTACAATGAGCAGTTCTTC
cdr3_aa: CASSGGGSSYNEQFF

d_call: .
clone_size: .
v_call: TRBV3-1/TRBV3-2
j_call: TRBJ2-7
cdr3_length: 12
cdr3_nt: TGTGCCAGCAGCCAATCCAATTACGAGCAGTACTTC
cdr3_aa: CASSQSNYEQYF

d_call: .
clone_size: .
v_call: TRBV29-1
j_call: TRBJ1-1
cdr3_length: 14
cdr3_nt: TGCAGCGTTCAATCATCCGGACAGCCGACTGAAGCTTTCTTT
cdr3_aa: CSVQSSGQPTEAFF

d_call: TRBD1
clone_size: .
v_call: TRBV29-1
j_call: TRBJ1-1
cdr3_length: 13
cdr3_nt: TGCAGCGTTGCCACAGGGGGCAGGGGGGCGACTTTCTTT
cdr3_aa: CSVATGGRGATFF

d_call: .
clone_size: .
v_call: TRBV12-3/TRBV12-4
j_call: TRBJ2-5
cdr3_length: 13
cdr3_nt: TGTGCCAGCAGCCCCACAGGGACCGAGACCCAGTACTTC
cdr3_aa: CASSPTGTETQYF

d_call: TRBD1
clone_size: .
v_call: TRBV18
j_call: TRBJ1-1
cdr3_length: 18
cdr3_nt: TGTGCCAGCTCACCAAGAAGTGACAGGGACCCCATGAACACTGAAGCTTTCTTT
cdr3_aa: CASSPRSDRDPMNTEAFF

d_call: TRBD1
clone_size: once
v_call: TRBV28
j_call: TRBJ2-2
cdr3_length: 15
cdr3_nt: TGTGCCAGCAGTCCCCCGGACAGGCCTACCGGGGAGCTGTTTTTT
cdr3_aa: CASSPPDRPTGELFF

d_call: TRBD1
clone_size: .
v_call: TRBV29-1
j_call: TRBJ2-5
cdr3_length: 14
cdr3_nt: TGCAGCGTGGGAAGGACAGGGACCCAAGAGACCCAGTACTTC
cdr3_aa: CSVGRTGTQETQYF

d_call: .
clone_size: .
v_call: TRBV2
j_call: TRBJ1-5
cdr3_length: 17
cdr3_nt: TGTGCCAGCAGTGAAGACGGGGTCAACTATAGCAATCAGCCCCAGCATTTT
cdr3_aa: CASSEDGVNYSNQPQHF

d_call: TRBD2
clone_size: .
v_call: TRBV11-2
j_call: TRBJ2-5
cdr3_length: 18
cdr3_nt: TGTGCCAGCAGCTTAGATCTGGCGGGGGGGCCAAACCAAGAGACCCAGTACTTC
cdr3_aa: CASSLDLAGGPNQETQYF

d_call: TRBD1
clone_size: .
v_call: TRBV12-3/TRBV12-4
j_call: TRBJ2-5
cdr3_length: 13
cdr3_nt: TGTGCCAGCAGTACCTTTACAGGGGGTGACCAGTACTTC
cdr3_aa: CASSTFTGGDQYF

d_call: TRBD1
clone_size: once
v_call: TRBV6-5
j_call: TRBJ2-3
cdr3_length: 15
cdr3_nt: TGTGCCAGCAGTAAGACAGGGTTAGACACAGATACGCAGTATTTT
cdr3_aa: CASSKTGLDTDTQYF

d_call: .
clone_size: .
v_call: TRBV4-1
j_call: TRBJ2-7
cdr3_length: 16
cdr3_nt: TGCGCCAGCAGCCAAGATCCGTCCAGGGTTAAGAACGAGCAGTACTTC
cdr3_aa: CASSQDPSRVKNEQYF

d_call: TRBD2
clone_size: .
v_call: TRBV10-3
j_call: TRBJ2-1
cdr3_length: 15
cdr3_nt: TGTGCCATCAGTGAGCAGCTAGCGGATTACAATGAGCAGTTCTTC
cdr3_aa: CAISEQLADYNEQFF

d_call: TRBD2
clone_size: .
v_call: TRBV5-6
j_call: TRBJ2-1
cdr3_length: 16
cdr3_nt: TGTGCCAGCAGCCACGGACTAGCCCTCTCCTACAATGAGCAGTTCTTC
cdr3_aa: CASSHGLALSYNEQFF

d_call: .
clone_size: .
v_call: TRBV27
j_call: TRBJ2-7
cdr3_length: 15
cdr3_nt: TGTGCCAGCAGTTCCCTAGGGTCAGGGGTCCACGAGCAGTACTTC
cdr3_aa: CASSSLGSGVHEQYF

d_call: TRBD1
clone_size: .
v_call: TRBV5-1
j_call: TRBJ2-4
cdr3_length: 19
cdr3_nt: TGCGCCAGCAGCTTGGGGCCGAGACAGGGGACCATAGCCAAAAACATTCAGTACTTC
cdr3_aa: CASSLGPRQGTIAKNIQYF

d_call: TRBD2
clone_size: .
v_call: TRBV7-8
j_call: TRBJ2-1
cdr3_length: 19
cdr3_nt: TGTGCCAGCAGCTTAGACAGGGCAGGCAGGGTAGCGGGAGTTAATGAGCAGTTCTTC
cdr3_aa: CASSLDRAGRVAGVNEQFF

d_call: .
clone_size: .
v_call: TRBV19
j_call: TRBJ1-2
cdr3_length: 15
cdr3_nt: TGTGCCAGTAGTATAGATCGCCCGGGGTCGGCTGACTACACCTTC
cdr3_aa: CASSIDRPGSADYTF

d_call: TRBD1
clone_size: .
v_call: TRBV7-9
j_call: TRBJ2-1
cdr3_length: 15
cdr3_nt: TGTGCCAGCAGTGTCACCGGGACAGGGGGCAACGAGCAGTTCTTC
cdr3_aa: CASSVTGTGGNEQFF

d_call: TRBD1
clone_size: once
v_call: TRBV11-3
j_call: TRBJ2-3
cdr3_length: 15
cdr3_nt: TGTGCCAGCACCCGGGGACAGGGAGACGCAGATACGCAGTATTTT
cdr3_aa: CASTRGQGDADTQYF

d_call: TRBD2
clone_size: .
v_call: TRBV24-1
j_call: TRBJ2-3
cdr3_length: 18
cdr3_nt: TGTGCCACCAGTGATTCACTTAATAGCGGGGGGGCGGGAGATACGCAGTATTTT
cdr3_aa: CATSDSLNSGGAGDTQYF